The 8 T cell receptor beta chains given below trace back to one sample, sequenced in a study of blood T cell repertoires in COVID-19 (dated by TCRdb to 2018 to 2020). Receptor libraries were prepared by the immunoSEQ multiplex PCR assay. TCRdb mirrors the immuneACCESS table, restricted to in-frame sequences. Some clones are absent from its copies; in checked studies, under half trace to an unresolved V gene, and the reason for the others is unknown. A total of under 500,000 clones appear in this sample, about 89% of them only once. The top ten clonotypes cover approximately 4.5% of the sample. Sequencing input: peripheral blood. The receptor set was obtained from a woman aged 25 to 39 with acute or convalescent COVID-19.

The chain recombines TRBV20-1 with TRBJ1-3; no definite D call. CDR1 is DFQATT, CDR2 SNEGSKA, per germline (reference sequence). CDR3 length: 13 amino acids. V was trimmed by 3 bases and J by 0 bases, leaving 6 bases between them. CDR3 region: CSASKSSGNTIYF. As DNA, the CDR3 is TGCAGTGCTAGTAAGAGCTCTGGAAACACCATATATTTT.

The chain employs TRBV3-1 (or the pseudogene TRBV3-2) and TRBJ2-5; no definite D call. The V end lost 0 bases, the J end lost 0 bases, and 8 bases lay between the germline ends. This CDR3 has 15 amino acids. Germline loops: CDR1 LGHDT, CDR2 YNNKEL (reference sequence). The CDR3 coding sequence is TGTGCCAGCAGCCAAGACAACGGGTACCAAGAGACCCAGTACTTC. This codes for CASSQDNGYQETQYF.

The chain couples TRBV11-1 to TRBJ2-1; 7 bases line up with TRBD1. In germline, CDR1 is SGHAT, CDR2 FQDESV (reference sequence). The length of the CDR3 is 15 residues. V trimming: 4 bases; J trimming: 10 bases; junction bases outside the gene matches: 13. Here the CDR3 DNA reads TGTGCCAGCAGCTCAGACAGGGATGTACGTGGCGAGCAGTTCTTC. Amino acids: CASSSDRDVRGEQFF.

The chain couples TRBV30 to TRBJ2-4; 10 bases map to TRBD1. V was clipped by 4 bases and J by 5 bases; unmatched bases: 2. Germline V gene data show CDR1 as GTSNPN and CDR2 as SVGIG (reference sequence). The CDR3 spans 13 residues. DNA of the CDR3: TGTGCCTGGACCGGGACAGGGGAAAACATTCAGTACTTC. Encoded protein: CAWTGTGENIQYF.

CDR3: CASSNLRGCYRSSYEQYF. CDR3 nucleotide sequence: TGTGCCAGCAGCAACCTCAGGGGGTGCTATCGGAGCTCCTACGAGCAGTACTTC. The chain employs TRBV21-1 and TRBJ2-7; the listed D gene, TRBD1, was not tested against the DNA. TRBV21-1 is a listed pseudogene. The CDR3 loop spans 18 amino acids.

The gene calls are TRBV6-5 and TRBJ2-3; 8 bases fit TRBD1. The trim removed 7 bases at V and 3 bases at J, leaving 9 bases unmatched. Germline V gene sequence: CDR1 MNHEY, CDR2 SVGAGI. The CDR3 extends over 15 amino acids. The CDR3 sequence: CASTNVDRVTDTQYF. The CDR3 nucleotides are TGTGCCAGCACAAATGTGGACAGGGTGACAGATACGCAGTATTTT.

This clone has more than one count but fewer than ten. The chain couples TRBV11-2 to TRBJ2-7; 10 nucleotides agree with TRBD1. Unmatched junction bases numbered 4, after V lost 5 bases and J lost 6 bases. The CDR3 has 13 amino acids. Germline CDR1 reads SGHAT; CDR2 reads FQNNGV. In nucleotides, the CDR3 is TGTGCCAGCAGCCCCGGGACAGGGGCCGAGCAGTACTTC. It yields the protein CASSPGTGAEQYF.

V is TRBV3-1 (or the pseudogene TRBV3-2) and J is TRBJ1-6; unclear D gene. Germline V gene data show CDR1 as LGHDT and CDR2 as YNNKEL (reference sequence). The V end lost 1 base, the J end lost 9 bases, and 10 bases lay between the germline ends. The CDR3 extends over 14 amino acids. CDR3 amino acids: CASSQGKRGSPLHF. In nucleotides, the CDR3 is TGTGCCAGCAGCCAAGGAAAGCGCGGTTCACCCCTCCACTTT.